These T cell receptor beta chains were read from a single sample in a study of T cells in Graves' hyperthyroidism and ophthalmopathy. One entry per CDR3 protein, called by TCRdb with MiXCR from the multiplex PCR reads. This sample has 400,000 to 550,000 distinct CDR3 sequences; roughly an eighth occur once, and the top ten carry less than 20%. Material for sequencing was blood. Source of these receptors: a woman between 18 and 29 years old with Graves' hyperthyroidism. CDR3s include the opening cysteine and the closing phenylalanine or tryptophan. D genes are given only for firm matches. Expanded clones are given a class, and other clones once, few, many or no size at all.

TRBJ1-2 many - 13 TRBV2 TGTGCCAGCAGTCTGGGTCACCGGCGTGGCTACACCTTC CASSLGHRRGYTF
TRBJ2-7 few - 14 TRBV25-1 TGTGCCAGCAGTGAATTGGGACTCTCCTACGAGCAGTACTTC CASSELGLSYEQYF
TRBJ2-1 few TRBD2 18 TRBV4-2 TGTGCCAGCAGCCAACAACTAGCGGGCCGTCCGGCGGGTAATGAGCAGTTCTTC CASSQQLAGRPAGNEQFF
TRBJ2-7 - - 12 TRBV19 TGTGCCAGTAGTAAACAAAGATACGAGCAGTACTTC CASSKQRYEQYF
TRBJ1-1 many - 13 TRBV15 TGTGCCACCGAGTCAGGAATGAACACTGAAGCTTTCTTT CATESGMNTEAFF
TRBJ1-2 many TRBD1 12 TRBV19 TGTGCCAGTAGGCCGGGACAGGGGGGCTACACCTTC CASRPGQGGYTF
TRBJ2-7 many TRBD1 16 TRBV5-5 TGTGCCAGCAGCTTTCCTACAGGGGCCTTGGAGCTAGAGCAGTACTTC CASSFPTGALELEQYF
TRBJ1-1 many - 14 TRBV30 TGTGCCCGGATGCGGGGGCAAGGTAACACTGAAGCTTTCTTT CARMRGQGNTEAFF
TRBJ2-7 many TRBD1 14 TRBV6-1 TGTGCCAGCGGCAAAACAGGGGTCGGCTACGAGCAGTACTTC CASGKTGVGYEQYF
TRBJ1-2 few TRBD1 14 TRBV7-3 TGTGCCAGCAGCTCGACAGGGGGCGCCACTGGCTACACCTTC CASSSTGGATGYTF
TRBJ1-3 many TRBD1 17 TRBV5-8 TGTGCCAGCAGCTTGATTCCCGGGACAGGGCTCGGAAACACCATATATTTT CASSLIPGTGLGNTIYF
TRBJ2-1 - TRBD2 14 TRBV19 TGTGCCACCAACGGGAGGGGATCCTACAATGAGCAGTTCTTC CATNGRGSYNEQFF
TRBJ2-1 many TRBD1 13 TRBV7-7 TGTGCTAGCAGCTCAGGGGGAATCGGTGAGCAGTTCTTC CASSSGGIGEQFF
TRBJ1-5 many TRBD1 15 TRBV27 TGTGCCAGCAGTCAAGACAGGGGTAGCAATCAGCCCCAGCATTTT CASSQDRGSNQPQHF
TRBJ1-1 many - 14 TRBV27 TGTGCCAGCAGTCCGACTCCACGGAGCACTGAAGCTTTCTTT CASSPTPRSTEAFF
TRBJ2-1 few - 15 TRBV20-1 TGCAGTGCCGGTTGGGGACGGGAGAGTTGGAATGAGCAGTTCTTC CSAGWGRESWNEQFF
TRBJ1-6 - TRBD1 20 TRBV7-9 TGTGCCAGCAGCTTAGTTCGGGGACAGCTTGTTGTTCTGGGACTTTCACCCCTCCACTTT CASSLVRGQLVVLGLSPLHF
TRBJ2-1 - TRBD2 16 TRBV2 TGTGCCAACAGTGCGGGACTAGCGGGAGGATCCAATGAGCAGTTCTTC CANSAGLAGGSNEQFF
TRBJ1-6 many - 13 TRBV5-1 TGCGCCAGCAGCTTGGTGGGTAGATCACCCCTCCACTTT CASSLVGRSPLHF
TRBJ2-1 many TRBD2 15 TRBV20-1 TGCAGTGCTAACGGAGCGGGAGGCTCCTACAATGAGCAGTTCTTC CSANGAGGSYNEQFF
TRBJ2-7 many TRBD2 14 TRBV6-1 TGTGCCAGTCTTACGGGACTAGCGGGTTACGAGCAGTACTTC CASLTGLAGYEQYF
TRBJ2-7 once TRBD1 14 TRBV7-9 TGTGCCAGCAGCCCAAGGGGACAGGGTTACGAGCAGTACTTC CASSPRGQGYEQYF
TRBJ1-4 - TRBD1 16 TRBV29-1 TGCAGCGTTGCGCCGGGACAGGGGGTTAGGAATGAAAAACTGTTTTTT CSVAPGQGVRNEKLFF
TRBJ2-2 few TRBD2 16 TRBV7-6 TGTGCCAGCAGCTTAGTACTAGCGGAAAACACCGGGGAGCTGTTTTTT CASSLVLAENTGELFF
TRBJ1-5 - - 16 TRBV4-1 TGCGCCAGCAGCCAAGCAAGAGGAGCAGGGGAACAGCCCCAGCATTTT CASSQARGAGEQPQHF
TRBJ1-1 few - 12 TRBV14 TGTGCCAGCAGCCAAGGAATTAATGAAGCTTTCTTT CASSQGINEAFF
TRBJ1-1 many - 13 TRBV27 TGTGCCAGCAGTTATTCCGGTTGGACTGAAGCTTTCTTT CASSYSGWTEAFF
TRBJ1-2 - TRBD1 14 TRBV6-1 TGTGCCAGCAGTTCAGACCCGGACAGGACGGGCTACACCTTC CASSSDPDRTGYTF
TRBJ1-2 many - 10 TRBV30 TGTGCCTGGAAGTCCTATGGCTACACCTTC CAWKSYGYTF
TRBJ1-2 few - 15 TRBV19 TGTGCCAGTAGTATAGGTCCCAGGGACAACTATGGCTACACCTTC CASSIGPRDNYGYTF
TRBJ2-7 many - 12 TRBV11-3 TGTGCCAGCAGCTACACCCCCTACGAGCAGTACTTC CASSYTPYEQYF
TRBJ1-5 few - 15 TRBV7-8 TGTGCCAGCACCCTAGATGGGGTTATAGGTCAGCCCCAGCATTTT CASTLDGVIGQPQHF
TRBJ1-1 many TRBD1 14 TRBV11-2 TGTGCCAGCAGCTTAATGACAGGGGCCGGGGGAGCTTTCTTT CASSLMTGAGGAFF
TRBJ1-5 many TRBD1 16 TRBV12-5 TGTGCTAGTGCCCCCCCGCCCGGGACAGGGTATCAGCCCCAGCATTTT CASAPPPGTGYQPQHF
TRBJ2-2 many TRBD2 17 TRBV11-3 TGTGCCAGCAGCCGAGACCTGACTAGCGGATTCACCGGGGAGCTGTTTTTT CASSRDLTSGFTGELFF
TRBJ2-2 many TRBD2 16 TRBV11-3 TGTGCCAGCATAAGCGGGAGGGCCTCGGACACCGGGGAGCTGTTTTTT CASISGRASDTGELFF
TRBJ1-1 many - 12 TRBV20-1 TGCAGTCGGGGAGGAGGGAACACTGAAGCTTTCTTT CSRGGGNTEAFF
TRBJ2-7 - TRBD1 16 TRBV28 TGTGCCAGCAGTTTATACGAGACAGGGCTATCCCCCGGGCAGTACTTC CASSLYETGLSPGQYF
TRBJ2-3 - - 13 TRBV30 TGTGCCTGGCTGGAGAGGGCCGCAGATACGCAGTATTTT CAWLERAADTQYF
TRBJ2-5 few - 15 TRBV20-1 TGCAGTGCTAGAGATCTCCGGGAGCTAGATGAGACCCAGTACTTC CSARDLRELDETQYF
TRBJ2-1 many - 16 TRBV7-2 TGTGCCAGCAGCTTAAGGGGGCGGGATTTGAACAATGAGCAGTTCTTC CASSLRGRDLNNEQFF
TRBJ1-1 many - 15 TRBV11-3 TGTGCCAGCAGCTCGCCAGGACAAAAGAACACTGAAGCTTTCTTT CASSSPGQKNTEAFF
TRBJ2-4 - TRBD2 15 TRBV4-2 TGTGCCAGCAGCCAAGCGGACGGGAGGGGAAACATTCAGTACTTC CASSQADGRGNIQYF
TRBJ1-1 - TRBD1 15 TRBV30 TGTGCCTGGAGTGTAGACAGGGGAGGGAACACTGAAGCTTTCTTT CAWSVDRGGNTEAFF
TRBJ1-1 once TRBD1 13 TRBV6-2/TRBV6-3 TGTGCCAGCAGGCGGGCAGGGGGCACTGAAGCTTTCTTT CASRRAGGTEAFF
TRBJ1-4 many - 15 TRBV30 TGTGCCTGGAGCCCGCCCCTAGCAACTAATGAAAAACTGTTTTTT CAWSPPLATNEKLFF
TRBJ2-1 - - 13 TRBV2 TGTGCCAGCAGGGAGACAGGGGAGGGTGAGCAGTTCTTC CASRETGEGEQFF
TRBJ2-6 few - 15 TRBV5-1 TGCGCCAGCAGCTTGGAGCCCACCGGGGCCAACGTCCTGACTTTC CASSLEPTGANVLTF
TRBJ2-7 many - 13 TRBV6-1 TGTGCCAGCACTGGGGCCAGCTCCTACGAGCAGTACTTC CASTGASSYEQYF
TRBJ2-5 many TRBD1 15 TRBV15 TGTGCCACCAGCAGAGTCCCGGGACAGGGCGAGACCCAGTACTTC CATSRVPGQGETQYF
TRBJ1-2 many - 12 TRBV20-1 TGCAGTGCGAATCGCCAGAACTATGGCTACACCTTC CSANRQNYGYTF
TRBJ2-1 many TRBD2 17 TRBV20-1 TGCAGTGCCGAGAGACTAGCGGAAAAGGGCTCCTACAATGAGCAGTTCTTC CSAERLAEKGSYNEQFF
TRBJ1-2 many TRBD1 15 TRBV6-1 TGTGCCAGCAGTCCCTACAGGGGGTCTAACTATGGCTACACCTTC CASSPYRGSNYGYTF
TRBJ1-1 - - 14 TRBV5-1 TGCGCCAGCAGTCTCTTCGGGGTGGACACTGAAGCTTTCTTT CASSLFGVDTEAFF
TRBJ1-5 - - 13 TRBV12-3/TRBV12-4 TGTGCCAGCAGGGACAGTCGTAATCAGCCCCAGCATTTT CASRDSRNQPQHF
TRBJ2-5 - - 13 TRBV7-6 TGTGCCAGCAGCTCAGGGAAAGGAAAGACCCAGTACTTC CASSSGKGKTQYF
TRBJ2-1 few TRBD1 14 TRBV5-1 TGCGCCAGCAACCCGACAGGGCTAGTTAATGAGCAGTTCTTC CASNPTGLVNEQFF